The present entry profiles one T cell receptor beta chain with its context. V lost 7 bases and J lost 0, with 7 bases in between. Germline V gene lookup returns CDR1 SQVTM and CDR2 ANQGSEA. The CDR3 sequence is 13 residues long. The sample belongs to a study of shared clonotypes between healthy human individuals. Data came from immunoSEQ multiplex PCR; TCRdb stores just in-frame clones and leaves some out. The repertoire holds 2 million to 2.5 million clones, with 90% to 95% as singletons. The specimen was naive CD4+ T cells from PBMCs. Sample subset: CD45RA+ positively selected. The chain combines TRBV29-1 with TRBJ2-6, with D hard to call. This clonotype originated in a man between 18 and 35 years old in good health. Some clones in this sample may be carry-over from other donors' samples. The CDR3 DNA sequence: TGCAGCGCCAGCATCTCTGGGGCCAACGTCCTGACTTTC. This encodes CSASISGANVLTF. Full variable domain (outside the CDR3, taken from reference TRBV29-1 and TRBJ2-6): SAVISQKPSRDICQRGTSLTIQCQVDSQVTMMFWYRQQPGQSLTLIATANQGSEATYESGFVIDKFPISRPNLTFSTLTVSNMSPEDSSIYLCSASISGANVLTFGAGSRLTVL.